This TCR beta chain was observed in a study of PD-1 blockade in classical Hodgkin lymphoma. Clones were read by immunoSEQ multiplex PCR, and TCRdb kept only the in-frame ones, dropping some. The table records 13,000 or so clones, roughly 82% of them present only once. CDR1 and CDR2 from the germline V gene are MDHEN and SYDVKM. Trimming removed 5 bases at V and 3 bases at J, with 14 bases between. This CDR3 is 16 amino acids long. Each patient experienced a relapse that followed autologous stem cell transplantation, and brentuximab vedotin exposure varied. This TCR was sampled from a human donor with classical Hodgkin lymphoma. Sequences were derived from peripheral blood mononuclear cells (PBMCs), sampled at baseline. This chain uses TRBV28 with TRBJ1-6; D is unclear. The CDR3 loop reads CASSRQELGYNSPLHF. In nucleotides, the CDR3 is TGTGCCAGCAGTAGGCAGGAGCTCGGCTATAATTCACCCCTCCACTTT.